This passage covers 15 T cell receptor beta chains from one sample sequenced in a study of PD-L1 blockade in urothelial cancer. Using immunoSEQ multiplex PCR, the repertoire was profiled, and TCRdb retains in-frame clones only, with some absent. The sample comprises 30,000 to 40,000 clones, around four fifths of which are singletons, and about 16% rests with the top ten. Regarding time point: pretreatment peripheral blood. The sample in question was PBMCs, obtained around atezolizumab (anti-PD-L1) treatment. These receptors were collected from a man older than 75 with urothelial cancer.

V usage is TRBV4-1 and J usage is TRBJ2-1; tentative D call: TRBD2 (5 bases). The CDR3 contains 14 residues. The V end lost 6 bases, the J end lost 5 bases, and 14 bases lay between the germline ends. Germline loops: CDR1 MGHRA, CDR2 YSYEKL. CDR3 sequence: CASSALGLHNEQFF. The CDR3 nucleotides are TGCGCCAGCAGTGCCCTAGGACTCCACAATGAGCAGTTCTTC.

The chain has TRBV19 and TRBJ2-5, with 7 bases matching TRBD2. The V and J ends lost 5 bases and 4 bases, in that order; junction bases with no gene match: 7. The length of the CDR3 is 14 residues. Germline V gene sequence: CDR1 LNHDA, CDR2 SQIVND (reference sequence). The CDR3 DNA is TGTGCCAGTAGTGGGGAGGGTTTTGGAGAGACCCAGTACTTC. It translates to CASSGEGFGETQYF.

This clone was counted between two and nine times. The CDR3 reads CASSLSRGEDNEQFF. In DNA, the CDR3 is TGTGCCAGCAGTTTATCTCGCGGGGAGGACAATGAGCAGTTCTTC. The chain has TRBV28 and TRBJ2-1, with a weak D call TRBD2 (6 bases). CDR1 and CDR2 (germline): MDHEN, SYDVKM. V was shortened by 1 base and J by 5 bases, with 12 bases between the two germline ends. The CDR3 loop spans 15 amino acids. The variable domain in full, completed from reference TRBV28 and TRBJ2-1, reads DVKVTQSSRYLVKRTGEKVFLECVQDMDHENMFWYRQDPGLGLRLIYFSYDVKMKEKGDIPEGYSVSREKKERFSLILESASTNQTSMYLCASSLSRGEDNEQFFGPGTRLTVL.

V gene TRBV6-1 combines with J gene TRBJ1-5; 8 bases map to TRBD1. Germline V CDR1 and CDR2: MNHNS, SASEGT. Trimming took 4 bases from V and 5 from J; bases not matched to a gene: 7. The CDR3 is made up of 15 amino acids. CDR3 DNA sequence: TGTGCCAGCAGTGCGGGAGGACAGGGCCATCAGCCCCAGCATTTT. As protein: CASSAGGQGHQPQHF.

This clone occurred a few times. The V call is TRBV12-2, the J call TRBJ1-5; the DNA was not compared with TRBD1, the D call given in the table. TRBV12-2 is recorded as a pseudogene. CDR3 length equals 17 residues. CDR3 sequence (DNA): TGTGCAAGTCGCTTTCCCGGGACCGGGACAGGGAGTCAGCCCCAGCATTTT. It translates to CASRFPGTGTGSQPQHF.

This sequence joins TRBV27 and TRBJ1-2, with 7 nucleotides matching TRBD1. The CDR3 sequence is 13 residues long. V shed 2 bases, J shed 7 bases, and the junction held 4 bases outside the gene matches. The V gene's germline CDR1 is MNHEY and CDR2 SMNVEV (reference sequence). The CDR3 sequence: CASSLRDRSGYTF. The CDR3 bases are TGTGCCAGCAGTTTACGGGACAGAAGTGGCTACACCTTC.

The rearrangement joins TRBV6-1 to TRBJ1-5; the D is unclear. Looked up from germline, CDR1 is MNHNS and CDR2 is SASEGT. The CDR3 is 16 residues long. V lost 4 bases and J lost 0, with 13 bases in between. CDR3 residues: CASSVSGLDSNQPQHF. CDR3 coding DNA: TGTGCCAGCAGTGTTTCGGGTTTAGATAGCAATCAGCCCCAGCATTTT.

The rearrangement joins TRBV19 to TRBJ2-3; 10 bases agree with TRBD2. V dropped 5 bases and J dropped 7; count of bases not matched to a gene: 12. This CDR3 has 16 residues. CDR1 LNHDA and CDR2 SQIVND come from the germline V gene (reference sequence). CDR3 in amino acids: CASSVVSSGRPYTQYF. DNA for the CDR3: TGTGCCAGTAGTGTCGTTTCTAGCGGGAGACCATATACGCAGTATTTT.

The genes are TRBV2 and TRBJ2-7, with D tentatively TRBD1 (5 bases). Germline assignment: CDR1 SNHLY and CDR2 FYNNEI. Trimming took off 3 bases at V and 6 bases at J, with 12 bases between the two ends. CDR3 length: 13 amino acids. The CDR3 sequence: CASSDGRGREQYF. The CDR3 nucleotides read TGTGCCAGCAGTGACGGAAGGGGTCGCGAGCAGTACTTC.

This chain uses TRBV7-2 with TRBJ2-7; 7 positions agree with TRBD1. With V trimmed by 0 bases and J by 4 bases, 3 bases remained unmatched. CDR1 SGHTA and CDR2 FQGNSA come from the germline V gene. The length of the CDR3 is 14 residues. The DNA for the CDR3 is TGTGCCAGCAGCTTAGCGAGACAGGGTTACGAGCAGTACTTC. This codes for CASSLARQGYEQYF.

The chain uses TRBV5-1 and TRBJ1-1; no firm D call. The CDR3 is 15 amino acids. Trimming shortened V by 1 base and J by 1 base, and 11 bases separated the two germline ends. Germline-derived CDR1 and CDR2 are SGHRS and YFSETQ. The CDR3 loop reads CASSLIEGSNTEAFF. CDR3 in DNA: TGCGCCAGCAGCTTGATAGAGGGATCGAACACTGAAGCTTTCTTT.

The rearrangement uses TRBV9 and TRBJ2-1, with 10 positions matching TRBD2. The germline V gene has CDR1 SGDLS and CDR2 YYNGEE. V shed 4 bases and J 8 bases; nucleotides not matched to a gene: 12. This CDR3 is 16 amino acids long. CDR3 coding DNA: TGTGCCAGCAGCCGAGCTCTAGCGGGAGAACTCGATGAGCAGTTCTTC. As protein: CASSRALAGELDEQFF.

This clone came up a few times. The chain links TRBV7-9 to TRBJ2-1, with D tentatively TRBD1 (6 bases). This CDR3 comprises 13 residues. V was clipped by 6 bases and J by 7 bases, with 13 bases between them. Germline V gives CDR1 SEHNR, CDR2 FQNEAQ (reference sequence). The CDR3 reads CASSSTRGNEQFF. The CDR3 DNA reads as TGTGCCAGCAGTTCCACCAGGGGAAATGAGCAGTTCTTC.

The chain has TRBV5-1 and TRBJ2-3, with TRBD2 matching 15 bases. Germline V gene sequence: CDR1 SGHRS, CDR2 YFSETQ. The CDR3 runs to 17 residues. With V trimmed by 4 bases and J by 4 bases, 7 bases remained unmatched. This chain's CDR3 is CASSGGLAGGPPDTQYF. The CDR3 nucleotides read TGCGCCAGCAGCGGGGGACTAGCGGGAGGCCCCCCAGATACGCAGTATTTT.

The gene calls are TRBV19 and TRBJ1-1; D is ambiguous. Trimming shortened V by 7 bases and J by 6 bases, and 15 bases separated the two germline ends. The CDR3 contains 13 residues. CDR1 LNHDA and CDR2 SQIVND come from the germline V gene (reference sequence). The CDR3 region is CASIVGSASEAFF. CDR3 in DNA: TGTGCCAGTATCGTCGGGAGTGCTTCTGAAGCTTTCTTT.